The following is a T cell receptor beta chain sequence with its context. No cognate antigen has been identified for it. Base quality data are lacking; no much larger clone is found one base away. Every study subject tested positive for serum antibodies to T-antigen and had biopsy-confirmed Merkel cell carcinoma that was MCPyV-positive. Genomic DNA was extracted from about six adjacent 10-micron frozen tumor sections without cell sorting or culture. About 5 x 5 x 5 mm of tumor biopsy tissue was frozen in optimal cutting temperature compound. The presence of abundant Merkel cell carcinoma and infiltrating cells in the frozen biopsy was confirmed on hematoxylin and eosin scout sections. The CDR3 numbers 15 residues from cysteine through phenylalanine. The entry retains the CDR3 DNA only, 45 bases that are in frame from base 1. V loses 0 bases, J loses 6 bases, and the germline ends lie 14 bases apart. CDR1 SQVTM and CDR2 ANQGSEA are derived from the germline V gene.

The source of the sample is a study of T cell repertoires in Merkel cell carcinoma (dated by TCRdb to about 2019). In the study overall: Patients who had received intralesional immunotherapy or systemic immune checkpoint blockade ahead of the biopsy were left out. MCPyV-specific clonotypes were first defined by tetramer sorting, cloning and paired TCR sequencing of expanded tumor-infiltrating lymphocytes. Inclusion required a diagnosis of MCPyV-positive Merkel cell carcinoma and successful in vitro expansion of tumor-infiltrating lymphocytes. What the research found in general, with its limitations: The study did not examine normal tissue biopsies.

TRB CDR3 sequencing and data processing of tumor genomic DNA were performed with the immunoSEQ assay. TCRdb obtained this table from immuneACCESS and retained in-frame rearrangements with V and J assigned. These tables miss some clones; where compared with another copy, unresolved V genes account for less than half of the shortfall, and the remainder is unexplained. A total of more than 12,000 clones appear in this sample, under 85% of them only once. 17% of the sample is held by the ten biggest clonotypes. This receptor was identified in an adult with Merkel cell carcinoma. Sequenced material: tumor tissue. In this chain, TRBV29-1 is recombined with TRBJ2-2; 6 matching bases give a weak D call of TRBD2. Here is the DNA: TGCAGCGTTGAAGATCTTCGGGGAGGCGCCGGGGAGCTGTTTTTT. Its translation reads: CSVEDLRGGAGELFF.